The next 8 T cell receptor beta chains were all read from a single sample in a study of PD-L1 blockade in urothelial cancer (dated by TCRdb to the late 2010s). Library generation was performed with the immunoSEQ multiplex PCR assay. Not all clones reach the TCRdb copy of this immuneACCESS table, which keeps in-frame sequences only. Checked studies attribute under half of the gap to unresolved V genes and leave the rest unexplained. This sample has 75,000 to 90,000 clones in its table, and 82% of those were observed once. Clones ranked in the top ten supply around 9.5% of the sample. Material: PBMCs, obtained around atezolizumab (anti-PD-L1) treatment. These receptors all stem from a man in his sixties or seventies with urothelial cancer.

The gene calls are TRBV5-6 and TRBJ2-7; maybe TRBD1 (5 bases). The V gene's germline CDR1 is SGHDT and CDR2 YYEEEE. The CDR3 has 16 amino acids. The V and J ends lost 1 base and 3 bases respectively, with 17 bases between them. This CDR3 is CASSLFIDSQNYEQYF. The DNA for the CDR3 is TGTGCCAGCAGCTTGTTCATCGACAGCCAGAACTACGAGCAGTACTTC.

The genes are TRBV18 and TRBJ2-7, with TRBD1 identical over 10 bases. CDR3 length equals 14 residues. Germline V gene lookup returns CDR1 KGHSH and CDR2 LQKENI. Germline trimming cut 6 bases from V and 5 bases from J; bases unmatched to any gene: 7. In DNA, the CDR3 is TGTGCCAGCTCGCCCGGGACAGGGGACAACGAGCAGTACTTC. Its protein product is CASSPGTGDNEQYF.

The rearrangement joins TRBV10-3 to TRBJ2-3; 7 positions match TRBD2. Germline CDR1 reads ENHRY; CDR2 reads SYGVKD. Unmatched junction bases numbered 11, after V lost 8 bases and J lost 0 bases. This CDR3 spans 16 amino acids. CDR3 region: CAIALQGTTSTDTQYF. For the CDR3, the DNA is TGTGCCATCGCGCTTCAAGGGACTACGAGCACAGATACGCAGTATTTT.

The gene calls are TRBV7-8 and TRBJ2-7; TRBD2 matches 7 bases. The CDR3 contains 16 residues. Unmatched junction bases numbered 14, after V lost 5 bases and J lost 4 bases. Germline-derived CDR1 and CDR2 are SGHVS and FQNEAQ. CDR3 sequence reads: CASSQRRASGRYEQYF. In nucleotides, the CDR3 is TGTGCCAGCAGCCAGAGACGGGCTAGCGGTAGATACGAGCAGTACTTC. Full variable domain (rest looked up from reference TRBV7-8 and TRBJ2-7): GAGVSQSPRYKVAKRGQDVALRCDPISGHVSLFWYQQALGQGPEFLTYFQNEAQLDKSGLPSDRFFAERPEGSVSTLKIQRTQQEDSAVYLCASSQRRASGRYEQYFGPGTRLTVT.

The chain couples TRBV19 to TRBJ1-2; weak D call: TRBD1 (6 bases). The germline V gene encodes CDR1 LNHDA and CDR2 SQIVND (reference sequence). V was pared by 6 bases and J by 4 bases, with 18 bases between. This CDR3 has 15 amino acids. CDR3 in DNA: TGTGCCAGTAGGGAAGTGGGGGCGCCTCGCTATGGCTACACCTTC. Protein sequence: CASREVGAPRYGYTF.

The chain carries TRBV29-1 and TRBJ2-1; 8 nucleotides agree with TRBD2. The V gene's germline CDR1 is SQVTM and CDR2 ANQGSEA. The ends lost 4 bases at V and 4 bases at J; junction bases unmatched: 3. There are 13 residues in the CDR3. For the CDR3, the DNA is TGCAGCGTTGTGCGGGGGGATTACAATGAGCAGTTCTTC. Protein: CSVVRGDYNEQFF.

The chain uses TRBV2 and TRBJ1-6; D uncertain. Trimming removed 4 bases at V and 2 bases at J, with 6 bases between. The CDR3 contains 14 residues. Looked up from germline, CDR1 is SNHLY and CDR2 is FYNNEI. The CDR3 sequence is CASSALPYNSPLHF. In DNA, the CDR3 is TGTGCCAGCAGTGCCCTACCCTATAATTCACCCCTCCACTTT.

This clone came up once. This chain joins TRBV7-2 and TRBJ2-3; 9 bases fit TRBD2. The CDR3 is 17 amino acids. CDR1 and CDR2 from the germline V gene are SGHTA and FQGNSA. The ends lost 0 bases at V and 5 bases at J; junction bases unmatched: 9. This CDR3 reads CASSLALGREGQDTQYF. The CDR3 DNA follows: TGTGCCAGCAGCTTAGCCCTAGGGCGGGAGGGCCAAGATACGCAGTATTTT.